One and the same sample provided the 25 T cell receptor beta chains below, sequenced in a study of control samples from healthy donors and cancer patients. Sequencing was performed with immunoSEQ multiplex PCR; in TCRdb, only in-frame clones are kept and a portion is missing. This table has about 270,000 clones, around 80% appearing once. Source material: PBMCs. These TCRs come from a woman in her fifties or sixties with lung cancer.

DNA for the CDR3: TGTGCCAGCAGCGTAGATATCCGGGACAGGAACGAGCAGTACTTC. Protein sequence: CASSVDIRDRNEQYF. The chain employs TRBV9 and TRBJ2-7; 8 positions agree with TRBD1. CDR1 is SGDLS and CDR2 is YYNGEE in the germline V gene. The CDR3 totals 15 residues. With V trimmed by 0 bases and J by 5 bases, 7 bases remained unmatched.

CDR3 sequence: CASSLAIGITDTQYF. The CDR3 DNA reads as TGTGCCAGCAGCTTAGCGATAGGGATCACAGATACGCAGTATTTT. The chain couples TRBV7-6 to TRBJ2-3; D gene ambiguous. CDR1 and CDR2 (germline): SGHVS, FNYEAQ. The ends were cut back, 0 bases at V and 2 bases at J, with 9 bases in the middle. This CDR3 is built from 15 residues.

The V call is TRBV4-1, the J call TRBJ1-1; 8 bases are shared with TRBD1. The CDR3 extends over 14 amino acids. Germline CDR1 and CDR2: MGHRA and YSYEKL. Trimming cost V 4 bases and J 4 bases; bases outside gene matches: 5. CDR3 nucleotides: TGCGCCAGCAGCCGCACAGGGGGGGGCACTGAAGCTTTCTTT. Translation gives CASSRTGGGTEAFF.

This rearrangement joins TRBV5-1 to TRBJ1-3; 8 bases map to TRBD1. The CDR3 is 16 amino acids. Looked up from germline, CDR1 is SGHRS and CDR2 is YFSETQ. V lost 0 bases, J lost 4 bases, and 6 bases stayed unmatched. The CDR3 nucleotides are TGCGCCAGCAGCTTGGTGGGGACAGGAGCCGGAAACACCATATATTTT. It is translated as CASSLVGTGAGNTIYF.

The chain recombines TRBV7-2 with TRBJ2-2; the D gene is possibly TRBD2 (6 bases). Trimming left V 2 bases short and J 6 bases short, with 13 bases between. The CDR3 length is 15 residues. From germline, CDR1 is SGHTA and CDR2 FQGNSA. The CDR3: CASSLTGGGAGELFF. The CDR3, as DNA: TGTGCCAGCAGCTTAACAGGCGGAGGGGCCGGGGAGCTGTTTTTT.

The V gene is TRBV2, the J gene TRBJ2-1, with 10 positions matching TRBD2. This CDR3 region has 15 residues. Per the germline V gene, CDR1 is SNHLY and CDR2 is FYNNEI. The junction had 9 bases not matched to a gene; V was cut back by 4 bases and J by 9 bases. The CDR3 nucleotides read TGTGCCAGCAGTGGCTCGAGCGGGGGGGCGAGTGAGCAGTTCTTC. Translation: CASSGSSGGASEQFF.

This clone came up a few times. This chain joins TRBV11-2 and TRBJ2-2; D unresolved. Germline V gene lookup returns CDR1 SGHAT and CDR2 FQNNGV. Trimming stripped 2 bases from V and 0 bases from J, with 10 bases between. The CDR3 contains 16 residues. The CDR3 here is CASSLRQSANTGELFF. Here the CDR3 DNA reads TGTGCCAGCAGCTTACGGCAATCCGCGAACACCGGGGAGCTGTTTTTT.

This clone came up once. The genes are TRBV6-5 and TRBJ1-2; D unclear. Germline V gene data show CDR1 as MNHEY and CDR2 as SVGAGI. The CDR3 extends over 16 amino acids. The V end was cut by 0 bases, the J end by 0 bases, with 11 bases between. CDR3 region: CASSYSGSGTNYGYTF. CDR3 in DNA: TGTGCCAGCAGTTACTCGGGGTCTGGGACTAACTATGGCTACACCTTC.

The genes are TRBV7-3 and TRBJ1-1; the D is unclear. The germline V and J ends were trimmed by 4 bases and 4 bases, with 10 bases remaining between them. CDR1 is SGHTA, CDR2 FQGTGA, per germline. The CDR3 is 13 amino acids. The CDR3: CASSSGSGTEAFF. The CDR3 DNA follows: TGTGCCAGCAGCTCCGGCAGCGGCACTGAAGCTTTCTTT.

The genes are TRBV10-1 and TRBJ1-6; D is possibly TRBD1 (5 bases). Germline V gene lookup returns CDR1 WNHNN and CDR2 SYGVQD (reference sequence). Deletions cut 1 base from V and 5 bases from J, with 9 bases between. The CDR3 runs to 15 residues. CDR3 coding DNA: TGCGCCAGCAGTGAGTTTGGAGGGGATAATTCACCCCTCCACTTT. Protein product: CASSEFGGDNSPLHF.

This clone came up once. This sample includes further DNA sequences coding for the same CDR3. As DNA, the CDR3 is TGTGCCAGCAGCCTGGCGGGAGGGCCGGGAGAGACCCAGTACTTC. This codes for CASSLAGGPGETQYF. J is TRBJ2-5 and V is TRBV9; 9 bases are a match to TRBD2. Germline CDR1 reads SGDLS; CDR2 reads YYNGEE. The trim removed 4 bases at V and 4 bases at J, leaving 8 bases unmatched. CDR3 length: 15 residues.

This sequence joins TRBV21-1 and TRBJ1-1. TRBV21-1 counts as a pseudogene. CDR3 size: 14 residues. CDR3 nucleotides: TGTGCCAGCAGCAAATGGGCTTCTGGGGGATCCGCTTTCTTT. Protein sequence: CASSKWASGGSAFF.

The chain carries TRBV30 and TRBJ2-2, with 7 bases aligning to TRBD2. V lost 0 bases, J lost 7 bases, and 11 bases stayed unmatched. Germline V gene lookup returns CDR1 GTSNPN and CDR2 SVGIG (reference sequence). CDR3 length: 16 residues. CDR3 residues: CAWSVAGAGKYGELFF. The DNA of the CDR3 is TGTGCCTGGAGTGTAGCCGGAGCGGGAAAGTACGGGGAGCTGTTTTTT.

The gene calls are TRBV18 and TRBJ1-2; TRBD1 agrees at 9 bases. Per germline, CDR1 KGHSH and CDR2 LQKENI. The CDR3 runs to 16 residues. Trimming at V came to 3 bases and at J to 3 bases, leaving 8 bases not matched to a gene. The CDR3 is CASSPNGQGLDYGYTF. The DNA of the CDR3 is TGTGCCAGCTCACCCAACGGACAGGGGTTGGACTATGGCTACACCTTC.

The chain uses TRBV5-1 and TRBJ2-5; the D gene is possibly TRBD2 (5 bases). CDR3 size: 12 residues. Trimming shortened V by 1 base and J by 5 bases, and 6 bases separated the two germline ends. CDR1 and CDR2 from the germline V gene are SGHRS and YFSETQ. The CDR3 region has the DNA TGCGCCAGCAGCTTGAGGAGGGAGACCCAGTACTTC. It encodes CASSLRRETQYF.

Comment on this clone: The sample has other DNA sequences that encode this CDR3 too. This chain links TRBV19 with TRBJ2-7; 8 nucleotides match TRBD1. This CDR3 spans 13 amino acids. Per the germline V gene, CDR1 is LNHDA and CDR2 is SQIVND (reference sequence). V was clipped by 6 bases and J by 3 bases; unmatched bases: 4. The CDR3 region is CASSIGQGYEQYF. DNA of the CDR3: TGTGCCAGTAGCATCGGACAGGGCTACGAGCAGTACTTC.

As concerns this clone: This sample also contains other DNA sequences that code for the same CDR3. The V call is TRBV13, the J call TRBJ2-3; maybe TRBD2 (6 bases). This CDR3 region has 17 residues. In germline, CDR1 is PRHDT, CDR2 FYEKMQ (reference sequence). Trimming shortened V by 2 bases and J by 1 base, and 16 bases separated the two germline ends. CDR3 DNA: TGTGCCAGCAGCTTATCGTTTGGGGCTAGCGGCACAGATACGCAGTATTTT. This encodes CASSLSFGASGTDTQYF.

The genes are TRBV10-2 and TRBJ1-1; D possibly corresponds to TRBD1 (6 bases). The CDR3 totals 14 residues. The V end lost 5 bases, the J end lost 2 bases, and 12 bases lay between the germline ends. The germline V gene has CDR1 WSHSY and CDR2 SAAADI. The CDR3 DNA reads as TGCGCCAGCAGTACGCCGGGACACAACACTGAAGCTTTCTTT. It translates to CASSTPGHNTEAFF.

V usage is TRBV2 and J usage is TRBJ2-5, with D perhaps matching TRBD1 (5 bases). Deletions cut 4 bases from V and 7 bases from J, with 13 bases between. Germline lookup yields CDR1 SNHLY and CDR2 FYNNEI. This CDR3 is built from 13 residues. The CDR3 sequence is CASSVATARTQYF. Here the CDR3 DNA reads TGTGCCAGCAGTGTTGCGACAGCGAGGACCCAGTACTTC.

The chain combines TRBV5-4 with TRBJ2-1, with D hard to call. Trimming removed 4 bases from V and 7 bases from J, with 15 bases in between. Germline lookup yields CDR1 SGHNT and CDR2 YYREEE (reference sequence). This CDR3 is built from 14 residues. The CDR3 DNA reads as TGTGCCAGCAGCATCCCCTCCCTGTTGAATGAGCAGTTCTTC. Translating it yields CASSIPSLLNEQFF. The full variable domain, rest sourced from reference TRBV5-4 and TRBJ2-1, is ETGVTQSPTHLIKTRGQQVTLRCSSQSGHNTVSWYQQALGQGPQFIFQYYREEENGRGNFPPRFSGLQFPNYSSELNVNALELDDSALYLCASSIPSLLNEQFFGPGTRLTVL.

This clone turned up a few times. This sequence joins TRBV27 and TRBJ2-2; 11 positions match TRBD2. The CDR3 sequence is 15 residues long. Germline V gene data show CDR1 as MNHEY and CDR2 as SMNVEV (reference sequence). V gave up 5 bases and J gave up 4 bases; unmatched junction bases: 3. The CDR3, as DNA: TGTGCCAGCAGTACTAGCGGGAGATTCACCGGGGAGCTGTTTTTT. Translated: CASSTSGRFTGELFF.

The sample holds one count of this clone. V usage is TRBV7-2 and J usage is TRBJ2-5; TRBD1 is a possible D gene (6 bases). Germline CDR1 is SGHTA and CDR2 is FQGNSA. The CDR3 extends over 15 amino acids. V was clipped by 5 bases and J by 5 bases, with 18 bases between them. CDR3 region: CASSRNRASGETQYF. CDR3 in DNA: TGTGCCAGCAGCAGAAACAGGGCTTCGGGTGAGACCCAGTACTTC.

The gene calls are TRBV10-3 and TRBJ2-3; 15 bases are a match to TRBD2. The CDR3 has 16 amino acids. The germline V gene encodes CDR1 ENHRY and CDR2 SYGVKD. Trimming removed 10 bases from V and 3 bases from J; junction bases left unmatched: 8. The DNA for the CDR3 is TGTGCCACCAGGACTAGCGGGGGGGCCGTAACAGATACGCAGTATTTT. Translating gives CATRTSGGAVTDTQYF.

The chain joins TRBV7-9 to TRBJ2-7, with no clear D. Trimming cost V 1 base and J 2 bases, with 9 bases left between them. Germline V gene data show CDR1 as SEHNR and CDR2 as FQNEAQ (reference sequence). The CDR3 contains 14 residues. In nucleotides, the CDR3 is TGTGCCAGCAGCTTAGGGACGGCAGCCTACGAGCAGTACTTC. It yields the protein CASSLGTAAYEQYF.

V usage is TRBV7-9 and J usage is TRBJ1-1; D gene uncertain. The CDR3 is 13 amino acids. CDR1 and CDR2 from the germline V gene are SEHNR and FQNEAQ (reference sequence). V lost 4 bases and J 5 bases, leaving 11 bases between the germline ends. The CDR3 loop reads CASSSPEGTEAFF. CDR3 nucleotides: TGTGCCAGCAGCTCCCCGGAAGGGACTGAAGCTTTCTTT.